This T cell receptor beta chain was identified in a study of CD8 T cells in ankylosing spondylitis. General study findings and limits: Within peripheral blood, clones linked to disease were CD8+ and relatively rare. Reportedly, disease-linked clones are significantly enriched in ankylosing spondylitis patients' matched synovial fluid. A number of the motif variants had already been described in reactive arthritis synovial fluid and blood.

Trimming cost V 5 bases and J 5 bases; bases outside gene matches: 12. This CDR3 has 15 amino acids. The V gene's germline CDR1 is MNHNS and CDR2 SASEGT. This clonotype came up a few times. Its antigen remains unidentified. In making TCR beta libraries, quantitative 5'-RACE with molecular barcodes was used. TCRdb recomputed calls from the 5' RACE reads with MiXCR, one row per CDR3 protein. The sample carries around 210,000 distinct CDR3 sequences, approximately 8.4% recorded once. This receptor was taken from a female donor with ankylosing spondylitis or in good health (not recorded which). V is TRBV6-1 and J is TRBJ2-7, with 7 bases aligning to TRBD1. Sequenced material: blood, either unsorted or a sorted T cell fraction (not recorded which). The CDR3 DNA reads as TGTGCCAGCAGTCCCGGACAGGTGAATTCTAACGAGCAGTACTTC. Translated: CASSPGQVNSNEQYF.